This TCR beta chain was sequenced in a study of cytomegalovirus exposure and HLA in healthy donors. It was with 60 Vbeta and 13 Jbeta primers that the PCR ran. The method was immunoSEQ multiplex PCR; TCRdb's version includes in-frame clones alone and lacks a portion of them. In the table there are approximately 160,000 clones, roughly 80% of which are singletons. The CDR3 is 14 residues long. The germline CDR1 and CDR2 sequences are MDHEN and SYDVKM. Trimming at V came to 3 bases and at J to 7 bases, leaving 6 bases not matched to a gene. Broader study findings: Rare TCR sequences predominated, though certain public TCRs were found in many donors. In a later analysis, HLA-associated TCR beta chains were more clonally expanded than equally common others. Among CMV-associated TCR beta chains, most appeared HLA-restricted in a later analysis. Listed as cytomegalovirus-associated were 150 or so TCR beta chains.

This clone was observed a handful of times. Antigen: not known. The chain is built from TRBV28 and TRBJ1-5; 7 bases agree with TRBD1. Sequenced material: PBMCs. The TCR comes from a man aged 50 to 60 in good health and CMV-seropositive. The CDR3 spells CASSFTGEGQPQHF. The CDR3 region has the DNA TGTGCCAGCAGTTTTACAGGGGAAGGGCAGCCCCAGCATTTT. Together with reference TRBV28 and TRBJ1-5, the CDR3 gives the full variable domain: DVKVTQSSRYLVKRTGEKVFLECVQDMDHENMFWYRQDPGLGLRLIYFSYDVKMKEKGDIPEGYSVSREKKERFSLILESASTNQTSMYLCASSFTGEGQPQHFGDGTRLSIL.